The 3 T cell receptor beta chains below all came from one sample that was sequenced in a study of cytomegalovirus exposure and HLA in healthy donors (dated by TCRdb to about 2017). Libraries came from the immunoSEQ multiplex PCR assay. This immuneACCESS table, as held by TCRdb, lists in-frame sequences with V and J called but not all clones. Of the missing ones, under half trace to an unresolved V gene in checked studies; the others have no known cause. This sample comprises approximately 140,000 clones, 70% to 90% of them detected only once. Less than 3.5% of the sample rests with the top ten. Sequenced material: PBMCs. These receptors were collected from a man in his late teens or twenties in good health and CMV-seronegative.

The chain couples TRBV19 to TRBJ1-3, with TRBD1 identical over 7 bases. Looked up from germline, CDR1 is LNHDA and CDR2 is SQIVND (reference sequence). The CDR3 consists of 15 residues. With V trimmed by 8 bases and J by 0 bases, 7 bases remained unmatched. CDR3 nucleotides: TGTGCCAGTTGCGAGACAGGGATCTCTGGAAACACCATATATTTT. This gives the protein CASCETGISGNTIYF.

The J gene is TRBJ2-3, the V gene TRBV19; D may be TRBD2 (5 bases). Trimming pared 3 bases from V and 4 bases from J, leaving 8 bases between. Per germline, CDR1 LNHDA and CDR2 SQIVND (reference sequence). The CDR3 totals 13 residues. In DNA form, the CDR3 reads TGTGCCAGTAGTATTCTGGGAGCAGATACGCAGTATTTT. Protein sequence: CASSILGADTQYF.

The gene calls are TRBV14 and TRBJ1-2, with TRBD1 identical over 9 bases. CDR1 and CDR2 from the germline V gene are SGHDN and FVKESK. The CDR3 has 15 amino acids. V dropped 4 bases and J dropped 7; count of bases not matched to a gene: 10. Here the CDR3 reads CASSPTTQGAAGYTF. The CDR3, as DNA: TGTGCCAGCAGCCCGACGACACAGGGGGCGGCTGGCTACACCTTC.